A single sample is the source of the 5 T cell receptor beta chains below, sequenced in a study of OX40 agonist ivuxolimab in advanced cancers. Only in-frame clones appear in the TCRdb table, and some are missing; sequencing was by immunoSEQ multiplex PCR. Of approximately 58,000 clones in the sample, 75% to 80% were seen once. The source material was CD4+ or CD8+ T cells sorted from blood, sampled in a trial of the OX40 agonist ivuxolimab. The receptors shown here come from an adult with an advanced solid tumor such as melanoma, head and neck, liver or kidney cancer.

The J gene is TRBJ1-5, the V gene TRBV6-5; D unclear. CDR1 and CDR2 from the germline V gene are MNHEY and SVGAGI. V was trimmed by 10 bases and J by 6 bases, leaving 10 bases between them. CDR3 size: 11 residues. CDR3 sequence: CATAEFQPQHF. CDR3 coding DNA: TGTGCCACCGCGGAGTTTCAGCCCCAGCATTTT.

Comments on this clone: The junction does not match germline at one end; this may be a read error. The CDR3 loop is CASRRTVFIDEQCF. CDR3 sequence (DNA): TGTGCCAGCAGGAGGACAGTCTTCATTGACGAGCAGTGCTTC. The rearrangement joins TRBV6-5 to TRBJ2-7; a weak D match, TRBD1 (6 bases). This CDR3 contains 14 residues. Germline V gene lookup returns CDR1 MNHEY and CDR2 SVGAGI.

The chain employs TRBV7-3 and TRBJ2-1; D gene uncertain. Germline CDR1 and CDR2: SGHTA and FQGTGA. The CDR3 extends over 15 amino acids. V was trimmed by 3 bases and J by 0 bases, leaving 9 bases between them. CDR3 DNA: TGTGCCAGCAGCTTTTCCAGGAGCTCCTACAATGAGCAGTTCTTC. Amino acids: CASSFSRSSYNEQFF.

The V gene is TRBV5-5, the J gene TRBJ2-3; 9 nucleotides match TRBD2. From germline, CDR1 is SGHKS and CDR2 YYEKEE (reference sequence). Germline trimming cut 2 bases from V and 0 bases from J; bases unmatched to any gene: 4. The CDR3 extends over 16 amino acids. This CDR3 reads CASSFLAGTSTDTQYF. DNA of the CDR3: TGTGCCAGCAGCTTCCTAGCGGGGACTAGCACAGATACGCAGTATTTT.

The V and J genes are TRBV27 and TRBJ1-6, with 10 bases aligning to TRBD1. The CDR3 totals 13 residues. The V gene end was trimmed by 6 bases and the J gene end by 10 bases; junction bases not matched to a gene: 3. Germline CDR1 is MNHEY and CDR2 is SMNVEV (reference sequence). The CDR3 sequence is CASRGQGFSPLHF. The CDR3 coding sequence is TGTGCCAGCAGGGGACAGGGGTTCTCACCCCTCCACTTT.